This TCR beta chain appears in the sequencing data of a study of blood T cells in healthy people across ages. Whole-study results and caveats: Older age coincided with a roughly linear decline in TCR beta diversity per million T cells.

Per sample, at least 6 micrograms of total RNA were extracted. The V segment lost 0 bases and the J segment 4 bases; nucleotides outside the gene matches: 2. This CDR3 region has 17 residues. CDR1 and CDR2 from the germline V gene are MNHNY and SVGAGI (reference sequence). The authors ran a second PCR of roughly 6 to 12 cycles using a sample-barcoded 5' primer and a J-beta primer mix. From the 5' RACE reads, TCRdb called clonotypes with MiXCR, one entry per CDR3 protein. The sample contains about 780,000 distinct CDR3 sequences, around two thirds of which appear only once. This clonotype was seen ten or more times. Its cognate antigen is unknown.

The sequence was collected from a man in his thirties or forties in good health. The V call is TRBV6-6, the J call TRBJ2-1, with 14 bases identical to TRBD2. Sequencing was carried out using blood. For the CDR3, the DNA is TGTGCCAGCAGTTACTCGGGACTAGCGGGGGTGTACAATGAGCAGTTCTTC. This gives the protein CASSYSGLAGVYNEQFF.